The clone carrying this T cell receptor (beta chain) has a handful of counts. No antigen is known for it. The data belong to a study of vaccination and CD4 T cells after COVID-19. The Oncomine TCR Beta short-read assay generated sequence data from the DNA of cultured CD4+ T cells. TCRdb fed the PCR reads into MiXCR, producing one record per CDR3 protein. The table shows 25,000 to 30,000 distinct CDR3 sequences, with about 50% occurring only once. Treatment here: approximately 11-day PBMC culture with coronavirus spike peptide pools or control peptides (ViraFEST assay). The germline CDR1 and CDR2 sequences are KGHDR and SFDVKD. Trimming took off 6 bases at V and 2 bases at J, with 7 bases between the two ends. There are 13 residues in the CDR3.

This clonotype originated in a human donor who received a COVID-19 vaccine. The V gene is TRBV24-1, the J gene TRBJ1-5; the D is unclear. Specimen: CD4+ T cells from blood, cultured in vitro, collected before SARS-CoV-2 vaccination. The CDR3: CATSIGGNQPQHF. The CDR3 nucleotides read TGTGCCACCAGTATTGGGGGCAATCAGCCCCAGCATTTT.